This is a list of T cell receptor beta chains from one sample in a study of human versus mouse CDR3 diversity and MHC coevolution. Measured with immunoSEQ multiplex PCR; TCRdb has only the in-frame clones, and not every one. The table lists tens of thousands of clones, less than 95% of them singletons, with around 0.15% in the top ten. The sample taken for sequencing was naive CD4+ T cells from blood. The receptors come from a person aged 25 to 75 in good health. Both conserved end residues are part of each CDR3. D genes are given only for firm matches. Expanded clones are given a class, and other clones once, few, many or no size at all.

CDR3	DNA	D	size	V	J
CASRGGRGPYNEQFF	TGTGCCAGCAGAGGCGGAAGGGGTCCCTACAATGAGCAGTTCTTC	-	-	TRBV25-1	TRBJ2-1
CASSDLVRLAGVETQYF	TGCGCCAGCAGTGATCTTGTGAGACTAGCGGGGGTAGAGACCCAGTACTTC	TRBD2	-	TRBV10-1	TRBJ2-5
CASGLGRGEYYEKLFF	TGTGCTAGTGGTTTAGGCCGTGGGGAGTACTATGAAAAACTGTTTTTT	-	few	TRBV12-5	TRBJ1-4
CAISDRTGATSYEQYF	TGTGCCATCAGTGACCGGACAGGGGCAACATCCTACGAGCAGTACTTC	TRBD1	-	TRBV10-3	TRBJ2-7
CASSEFGQGSEGYTF	TGTGCCAGCAGTGAATTCGGACAGGGGTCGGAGGGCTACACCTTC	TRBD1	-	TRBV2	TRBJ1-2
CASSRQGANEKLFF	TGTGCCAGCAGTCGACAGGGGGCTAATGAAAAACTGTTTTTT	TRBD1	-	TRBV28	TRBJ1-4
CASSVGLSYEQYF	TGTGCCAGCAGCGTAGGACTGTCCTACGAGCAGTACTTC	-	-	TRBV9	TRBJ2-7
CASSSFQGPVTQYF	TGTGCCAGCAGCTCCTTCCAGGGGCCGGTGACCCAGTACTTC	-	-	TRBV7-7	TRBJ2-5
CASSEGPSGTGEQYF	TGTGCCAGCAGTGAAGGGCCTAGCGGGACGGGGGAGCAGTACTTC	TRBD2	-	TRBV6-1	TRBJ2-7
CASSVGGNRNNEQFF	TGTGCCAGCAGCGTAGGCGGGAATCGGAACAATGAGCAGTTCTTC	-	-	TRBV9	TRBJ2-1
CASEGQILSYEQYF	TGTGCCAGTGAGGGACAGATCCTATCCTACGAGCAGTACTTC	TRBD1	-	TRBV6-1	TRBJ2-7
CASSPGQGGTEAFF	TGTGCCAGCAGTCCGGGACAGGGGGGAACTGAAGCTTTCTTT	TRBD1	once	TRBV6-1	TRBJ1-1
CAWRVGGGLEFF	TGTGCCTGGAGAGTGGGGGGGGGTTTAGAGTTCTTC	TRBD2	-	TRBV30	TRBJ2-1
CASSLLGATYEQYF	TGTGCCAGCAGTTTACTGGGGGCGACCTACGAGCAGTACTTC	-	-	TRBV28	TRBJ2-7
CASSRSGQGKYEQYF	TGTGCCAGCAGCCGAAGTGGACAGGGGAAATACGAGCAGTACTTC	TRBD1	-	TRBV5-8	TRBJ2-7
CASSLEVLKGAGNTIYF	TGTGCCAGCAGCTTAGAGGTCCTAAAGGGAGCGGGAAACACCATATATTTT	-	few	TRBV7-9	TRBJ1-3
CASSPLGQPTGETQYF	TGTGCCAGCAGCCCCCTGGGACAGCCAACAGGAGAGACCCAGTACTTC	TRBD1	-	TRBV7-9	TRBJ2-5
CASSPPSLYEQYF	TGTGCCAGCTCACCCCCCTCCCTCTACGAGCAGTACTTC	-	-	TRBV18	TRBJ2-7
CASSDAGNYGYTF	TGTGCCAGCAGTGATGCGGGGAACTATGGCTACACCTTC	-	-	TRBV2	TRBJ1-2
CASRISGIAPDEQFF	TGTGCCAGCAGGATATCCGGGATAGCGCCGGATGAGCAGTTCTTC	-	-	TRBV28	TRBJ2-1
CASRGQGAEQYF	TGTGCCAGCAGGGGACAGGGGGCCGAGCAGTACTTC	TRBD1	-	TRBV2	TRBJ2-7
CASRVGERANQPQHF	TGCGCCAGCAGGGTAGGGGAGCGGGCAAATCAGCCCCAGCATTTT	-	-	TRBV10-2	TRBJ1-5
CAWSRRNEQFF	TGTGCCTGGAGTCGGAGGAATGAGCAGTTCTTC	-	few	TRBV30	TRBJ2-1
CASSSGTSGGSYNEQFF	TGCGCCAGCAGCTCCGGGACTAGCGGGGGTTCATACAATGAGCAGTTCTTC	TRBD2	once	TRBV5-1	TRBJ2-1
CASSVPGSQETQYF	TGCGCCAGCAGCGTCCCGGGGTCCCAAGAGACCCAGTACTTC	-	-	TRBV5-1	TRBJ2-5
CASTETGTEQYF	TGTGCCAGCACTGAAACAGGAACCGAGCAGTACTTC	-	-	TRBV28	TRBJ2-7
CASSGPTRDGYTF	TGTGCCAGCAGTGGCCCGACTCGGGATGGCTACACCTTC	-	-	TRBV6-5	TRBJ1-2
CASSPQGQGSTGELFF	TGTGCCAGCTCCCCCCAAGGCCAGGGCAGCACCGGGGAGCTGTTTTTT	-	-	TRBV18	TRBJ2-2
CASSPRQETQYF	TGTGCCAGCTCACCTCGCCAAGAGACCCAGTACTTC	-	-	TRBV18	TRBJ2-5
CARGQGGTNTGELFF	TGTGCCAGGGGACAGGGCGGGACAAACACCGGGGAGCTGTTTTTT	TRBD1	-	TRBV6-4	TRBJ2-2
CASDSGTGGENTIYF	TGTGCCAGCGATTCTGGGACAGGTGGCGAAAACACCATATATTTT	TRBD1	few	TRBV7-9	TRBJ1-3
CATSTGRYEQYF	TGTGCCACATCGACAGGGCGCTACGAGCAGTACTTC	TRBD1	few	TRBV10-3	TRBJ2-7
CASSNTPEGQPQHF	TGTGCCAGCAGCAATACCCCGGAGGGTCAGCCCCAGCATTTT	-	-	TRBV5-4	TRBJ1-5
CASSRSEFLETQYF	TGTGCCAGCAGCCGCAGTGAATTCTTAGAGACCCAGTACTTC	-	-	TRBV14	TRBJ2-5
CASSSGTMNTEAFF	TGTGCCAGCAGCTCCGGGACAATGAACACTGAAGCTTTCTTT	-	few	TRBV5-8	TRBJ1-1